Below, one T cell receptor (beta chain) is given with its context. This sample was included in a study of OX40 agonist ivuxolimab in advanced cancers. Libraries were prepared by immunoSEQ multiplex PCR; TCRdb keeps only in-frame clonotypes and omits some of them. In the table there are 70,000 or so clones, about nine tenths of which are singletons. V lost 5 bases, J lost 5 bases, and 18 bases lay in between. This CDR3 region has 16 residues. Germline V lookup: CDR1 MNHEY, CDR2 SMNVEV (reference sequence). The chain is built from TRBV27 and TRBJ2-2; no firm D call. The TCR sequence derives from an adult with an advanced solid tumor such as melanoma, head and neck, liver or kidney cancer. The sample was CD4+ or CD8+ T cells sorted from blood, taken in a trial of the OX40 agonist ivuxolimab. The CDR3: CASSPYNRFLTGELFF. The CDR3 DNA follows: TGTGCCAGCAGTCCTTACAATCGGTTTCTGACCGGGGAGCTGTTTTTT.